This entry lists 10 T cell receptor beta chains sequenced from one sample in a study of naive and memory T cell subsets. No antigen is known for these receptors. Study results and limitations: A few larger clonotypes appeared in naive repertoires, especially CD8, possibly memory cells re-expressing CD45RA.

An equimolar mix of two oligonucleotides served as the beta constant-region primer for TRBC1 and TRBC2. Nested alpha and beta constant-region primers with the SP2 primer drove four PCR rounds on ligated cDNA. Each CDR3 protein is one row after TCRdb ran MiXCR on the UMI-ligation and nested PCR reads. The repertoire holds about 150,000 distinct CDR3 sequences, with approximately 24% as singletons. The sequenced sample was naive CD4+ T cells from blood. The receptors stem from a human donor in good health.

In its sample, this clonotype was seen a few times. The chain couples TRBV5-1 to TRBJ2-5; 8 bases map to TRBD2. The germline gives CDR1 SGHRS, CDR2 YFSETQ. This CDR3 is built from 15 residues. V dropped 0 bases and J dropped 5; count of bases not matched to a gene: 6. The CDR3 is CASSLAALAGETQYF. For the CDR3, the DNA is TGCGCCAGCAGCTTGGCGGCGCTAGCGGGTGAGACCCAGTACTTC.

The chain recombines TRBV11-2 with TRBJ2-3; 10 nucleotides line up with TRBD2. Germline lookup yields CDR1 SGHAT and CDR2 FQNNGV. CDR3 length: 15 amino acids. V lost 2 bases, J lost 8 bases, and 7 bases stayed unmatched. Written as DNA, the CDR3 is TGTGCCAGCAGCTTATTGGCTAGCGGGAGAACTACGCAGTATTTT. Translation gives CASSLLASGRTTQYF.

This clonotype was counted between two and nine times. The gene calls are TRBV30 and TRBJ2-7, with D unresolved. The germline CDR1 and CDR2 sequences are GTSNPN and SVGIG (reference sequence). The CDR3 is made up of 12 amino acids. V lost 2 bases to trimming and J lost 2 bases, with 7 bases between them. The CDR3 sequence is CAWSPPAYEQYF. The DNA for the CDR3 is TGTGCCTGGAGTCCCCCGGCCTACGAGCAGTACTTC.

This clonotype occurred many times. The chain is built from TRBV18 and TRBJ2-5, with D uncertain. The V gene lost 0 bases and the J gene lost 1 base, with 12 bases spanning the gap. The germline V gene encodes CDR1 KGHSH and CDR2 LQKENI. This CDR3 comprises 16 residues. CDR3 loop: CASSPPNPRSQETQYF. In nucleotides, the CDR3 is TGTGCCAGCTCACCACCAAATCCCAGGAGCCAAGAGACCCAGTACTTC.

The genes are TRBV7-8 and TRBJ2-7, with 10 bases fitting TRBD2. The CDR3 consists of 14 residues. From germline, CDR1 is SGHVS and CDR2 FQNEAQ. The junction had 9 bases not matched to a gene; V was cut back by 6 bases and J by 7 bases. CDR3 nucleotides: TGTGCCAGCAGTCCTAGCGGGAGTTGGGGGGAGCAGTACTTC. Its protein product is CASSPSGSWGEQYF.

This clonotype was observed a handful of times. The genes are TRBV15 and TRBJ2-3; D is perhaps TRBD1 or TRBD2 (5 bases each). The CDR3 has 14 amino acids. Trimming shortened V by 6 bases and J by 0 bases, and 10 bases separated the two germline ends. The germline V gene encodes CDR1 LNHNV and CDR2 YYDKDF (reference sequence). Here the CDR3 reads CATRPRGSTDTQYF. The DNA for the CDR3 is TGTGCCACCAGACCCCGGGGCAGCACAGATACGCAGTATTTT.

The chain combines TRBV6-2 or TRBV6-3 with TRBJ2-7, with 7 positions matching TRBD2. The germline CDR1 and CDR2 sequences are MNHEY and SVGEGT. The CDR3 has 16 amino acids. J lost 4 bases, V lost 2 bases, and 11 bases had no gene match. The CDR3 DNA sequence: TGTGCCAGCAGTTACGTGGTGGGAGGGCCTCAATACGAGCAGTACTTC. Translating it yields CASSYVVGGPQYEQYF.

The chain is built from TRBV29-1 and TRBJ1-2; TRBD1 is a possible D gene (6 bases). Germline V CDR1 and CDR2: SQVTM, ANQGSEA. Deletions cut 7 bases from V and 8 bases from J, with 20 bases between. The CDR3 contains 13 residues. The chain's CDR3 is CSAGPKGGWGYTF. CDR3 nucleotide sequence: TGCAGCGCTGGCCCAAAGGGGGGTTGGGGCTACACCTTC.

The chain has TRBV7-9 and TRBJ2-4; possible D gene TRBD1, 6 bases. V lost 5 bases to trimming and J lost 14 bases, with 16 bases between them. Germline V gene sequence: CDR1 SEHNR, CDR2 FQNEAQ (reference sequence). The CDR3 length is 12 residues. The CDR3 nucleotides read TGTGCCAGCAGCCGAATAAACAGGGTCGAGTACTTC. Translated, it gives CASSRINRVEYF. The full variable domain, in which reference TRBV7-9 and TRBJ2-4 provide the parts outside the CDR3, is DTGVSQNPRHKITKRGQNVTFRCDPISEHNRLYWYRQTLGQGPEFLTYFQNEAQLEKSRLLSDRFSAERPKGSFSTLEIQRTEQGDSAMYLCASSRINRVEYFGAGTRLSVL.

The chain joins TRBV5-1 to TRBJ2-1, with 8 bases fitting TRBD2. After removal of 3 bases from V and 9 bases from J, the junction contained 11 bases not matched to a gene. From germline, CDR1 is SGHRS and CDR2 YFSETQ. This CDR3 has 15 amino acids. The CDR3, as DNA: TGCGCCAGCAGCTCCAGCGGGAGAGCTGGTGGTGAGCAGTTCTTC. Translating it yields CASSSSGRAGGEQFF.